Sequencing of this T cell receptor (beta chain) was carried out in a study of blood T cell repertoires in COVID-19. Across the whole study: T cells, B-cell-depleted T cells, or PBMCs supplied cDNA or gDNA.

The table lists this clone with a few counts. Methods used by the authors: Counts of nucleated cells, estimated from reference gene primer amplification, were obtained. The method was immunoSEQ multiplex PCR; TCRdb's version includes in-frame clones alone and lacks a portion of them. The V and J calls and clone size come from that table; D and trimming were worked out from the DNA. The sample records 250,000 to 350,000 clones, roughly 89% being singletons. Clinical history as reported by participants underpinned cohort assignment. From germline, CDR1 is SNHLY and CDR2 FYNNEI. The V end lost 6 bases, the J end lost 0 bases, and 12 bases lay between the germline ends. The CDR3 consists of 14 residues.

The chain joins TRBV2 to TRBJ2-7, with a possible D match to TRBD1 (5 bases). This TCR derives from a woman younger than 35 with acute COVID-19. Sequencing input: PBMCs or T cells enriched from blood (not recorded which). The CDR3 region is CASRRGLSSYEQYF. CDR3 DNA: TGTGCCAGCAGAAGGGGATTAAGCTCCTACGAGCAGTACTTC.